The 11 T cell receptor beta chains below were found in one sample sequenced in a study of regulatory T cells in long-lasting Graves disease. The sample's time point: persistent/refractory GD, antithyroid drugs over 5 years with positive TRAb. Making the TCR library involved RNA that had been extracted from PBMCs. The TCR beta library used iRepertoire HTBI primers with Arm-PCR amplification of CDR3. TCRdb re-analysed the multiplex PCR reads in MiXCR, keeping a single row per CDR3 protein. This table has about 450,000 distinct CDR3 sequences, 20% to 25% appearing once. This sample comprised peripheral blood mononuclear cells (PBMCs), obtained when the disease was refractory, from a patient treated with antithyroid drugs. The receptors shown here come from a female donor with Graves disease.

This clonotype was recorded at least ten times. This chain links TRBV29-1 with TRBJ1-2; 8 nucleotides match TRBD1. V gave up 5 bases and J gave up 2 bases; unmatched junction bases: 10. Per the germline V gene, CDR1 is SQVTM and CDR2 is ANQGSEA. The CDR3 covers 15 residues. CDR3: CSVPLGQGGNYGYTF. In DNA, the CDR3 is TGCAGCGTTCCCCTTGGACAGGGAGGAAACTATGGCTACACCTTC.

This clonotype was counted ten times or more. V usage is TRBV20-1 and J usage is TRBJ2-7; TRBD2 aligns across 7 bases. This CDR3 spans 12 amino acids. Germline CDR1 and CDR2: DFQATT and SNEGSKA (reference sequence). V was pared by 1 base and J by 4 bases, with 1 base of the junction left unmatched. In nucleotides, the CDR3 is TGCAGTGCTAGAGGGGAGGGTTACGAGCAGTACTTC. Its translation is CSARGEGYEQYF.

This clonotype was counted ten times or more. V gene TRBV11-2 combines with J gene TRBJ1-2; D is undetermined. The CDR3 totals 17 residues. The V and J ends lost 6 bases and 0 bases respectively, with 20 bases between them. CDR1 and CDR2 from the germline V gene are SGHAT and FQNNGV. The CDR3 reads CASSPQVIFAANYGYTF. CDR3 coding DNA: TGTGCCAGCAGTCCTCAGGTCATCTTCGCAGCTAACTATGGCTACACCTTC.

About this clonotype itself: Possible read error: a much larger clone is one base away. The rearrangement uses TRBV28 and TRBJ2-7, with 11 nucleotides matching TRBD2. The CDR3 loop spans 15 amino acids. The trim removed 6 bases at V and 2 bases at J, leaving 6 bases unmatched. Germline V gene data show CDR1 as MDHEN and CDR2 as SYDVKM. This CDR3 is CASRGLAASPYEQYF. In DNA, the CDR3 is TGTGCCAGCAGGGGACTAGCGGCCAGCCCCTACGAGCAGTACTTC.

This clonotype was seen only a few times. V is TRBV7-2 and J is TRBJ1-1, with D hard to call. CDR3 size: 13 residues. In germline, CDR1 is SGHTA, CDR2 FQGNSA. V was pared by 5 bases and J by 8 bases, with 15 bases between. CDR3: CASSPRPLGEAFF. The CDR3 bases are TGTGCCAGCAGCCCCCGACCCCTAGGAGAAGCTTTCTTT. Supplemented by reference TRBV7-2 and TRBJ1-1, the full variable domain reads GAGVSQSPSNKVTEKGKDVELRCDPISGHTALYWYRQSLGQGLEFLIYFQGNSAPDKSGLPSDRFSAERTGGSVSTLTIQRTQQEDSAVYLCASSPRPLGEAFFGQGTRLTVV.

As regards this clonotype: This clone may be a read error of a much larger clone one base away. Here the CDR3 DNA reads TGTACCATCAGTGACAGGGACAGGGTAGACGATGGCTACACCTTC. Residues: CTISDRDRVDDGYTF. The chain has TRBV10-3 and TRBJ1-2; 9 bases line up with TRBD1. The CDR3 length is 15 residues. The V gene's germline CDR1 is ENHRY and CDR2 SYGVKD.

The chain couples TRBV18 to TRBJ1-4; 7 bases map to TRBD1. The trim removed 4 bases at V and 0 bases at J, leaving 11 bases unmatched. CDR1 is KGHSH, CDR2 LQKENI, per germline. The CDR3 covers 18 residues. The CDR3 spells CASSQSWGQLSTNEKLFF. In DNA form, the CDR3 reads TGTGCCAGCTCACAGTCGTGGGGACAGCTGTCAACTAATGAAAAACTGTTTTTT.

CDR3 DNA: TGTGCCAGCGGCGCCGCGGGACAGGGCTCCTACGAGCAGTACTTC. Residues: CASGAAGQGSYEQYF. V gene TRBV27 combines with J gene TRBJ2-7, with TRBD1 matching 9 bases. J gave up 0 bases and V 8 bases, and 8 bases lay outside the gene matches. The CDR3 has 15 residues. CDR1 MNHEY and CDR2 SMNVEV come from the germline V gene (reference sequence).

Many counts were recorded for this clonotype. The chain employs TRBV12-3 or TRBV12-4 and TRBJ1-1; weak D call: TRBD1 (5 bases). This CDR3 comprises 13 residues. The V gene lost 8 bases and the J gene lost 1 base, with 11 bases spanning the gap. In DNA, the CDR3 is TGTGCCAGCGAGGGACGGAAGAACACTGAAGCTTTCTTT. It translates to CASEGRKNTEAFF.

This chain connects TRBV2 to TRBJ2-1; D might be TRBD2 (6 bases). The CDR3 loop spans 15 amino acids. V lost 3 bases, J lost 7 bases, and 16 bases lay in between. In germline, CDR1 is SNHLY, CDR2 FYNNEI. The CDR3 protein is CASSDGRGPANEQFF. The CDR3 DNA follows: TGTGCCAGCAGTGATGGGCGGGGACCTGCTAATGAGCAGTTCTTC.

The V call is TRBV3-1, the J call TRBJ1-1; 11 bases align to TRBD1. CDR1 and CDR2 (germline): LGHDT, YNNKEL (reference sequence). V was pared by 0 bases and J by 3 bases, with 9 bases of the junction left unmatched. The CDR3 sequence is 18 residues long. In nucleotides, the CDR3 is TGTGCCAGCAGCCAAGATGGCCCGGGACAGGGGGAGGACACTGAAGCTTTCTTT. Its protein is CASSQDGPGQGEDTEAFF.